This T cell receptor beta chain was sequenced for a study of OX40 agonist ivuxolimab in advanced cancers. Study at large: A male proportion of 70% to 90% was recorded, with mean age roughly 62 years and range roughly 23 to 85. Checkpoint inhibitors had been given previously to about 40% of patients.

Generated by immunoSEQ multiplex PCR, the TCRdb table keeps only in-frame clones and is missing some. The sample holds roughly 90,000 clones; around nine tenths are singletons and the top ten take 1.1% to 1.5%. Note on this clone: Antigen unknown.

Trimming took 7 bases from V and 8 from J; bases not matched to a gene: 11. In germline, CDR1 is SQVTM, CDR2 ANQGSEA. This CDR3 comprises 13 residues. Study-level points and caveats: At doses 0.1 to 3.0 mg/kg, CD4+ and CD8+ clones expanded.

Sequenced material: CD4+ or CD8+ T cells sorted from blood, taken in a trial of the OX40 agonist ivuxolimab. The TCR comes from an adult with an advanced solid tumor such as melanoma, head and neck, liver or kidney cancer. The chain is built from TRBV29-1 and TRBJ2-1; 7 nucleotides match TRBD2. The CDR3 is CSAQGWTRDEQFF. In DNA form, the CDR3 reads TGCAGCGCCCAAGGGTGGACTAGGGATGAGCAGTTCTTC.